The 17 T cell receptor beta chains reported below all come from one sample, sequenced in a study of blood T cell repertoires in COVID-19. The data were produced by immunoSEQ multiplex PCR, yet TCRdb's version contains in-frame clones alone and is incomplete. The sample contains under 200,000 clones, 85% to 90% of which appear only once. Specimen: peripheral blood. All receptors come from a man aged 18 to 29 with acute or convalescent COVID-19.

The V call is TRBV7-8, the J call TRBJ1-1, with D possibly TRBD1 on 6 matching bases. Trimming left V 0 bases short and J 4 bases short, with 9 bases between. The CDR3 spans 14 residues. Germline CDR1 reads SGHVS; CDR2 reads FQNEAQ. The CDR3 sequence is CASSLAQGGTEAFF. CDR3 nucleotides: TGTGCCAGCAGCTTAGCGCAAGGGGGCACTGAAGCTTTCTTT.

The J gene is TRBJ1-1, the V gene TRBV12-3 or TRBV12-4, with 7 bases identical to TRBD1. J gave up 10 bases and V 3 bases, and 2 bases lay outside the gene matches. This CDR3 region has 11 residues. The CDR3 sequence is CASSLTGRAFF. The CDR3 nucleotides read TGTGCCAGCAGTTTGACAGGGAGAGCTTTCTTT.

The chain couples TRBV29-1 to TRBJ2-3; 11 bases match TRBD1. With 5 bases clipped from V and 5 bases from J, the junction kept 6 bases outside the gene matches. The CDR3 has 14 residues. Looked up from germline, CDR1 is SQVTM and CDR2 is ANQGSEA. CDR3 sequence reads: CSVSGTGGVDTQYF. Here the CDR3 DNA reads TGCAGCGTTTCCGGGACAGGGGGTGTAGATACGCAGTATTTT.

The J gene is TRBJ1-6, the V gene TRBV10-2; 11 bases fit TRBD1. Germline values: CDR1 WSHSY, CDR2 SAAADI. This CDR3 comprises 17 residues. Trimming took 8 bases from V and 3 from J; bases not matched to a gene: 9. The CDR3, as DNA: TGCGCCAGCGGGGGACAGGGGGGGACCCTCTATAATTCACCCCTCCACTTT. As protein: CASGGQGGTLYNSPLHF.

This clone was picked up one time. CDR3 protein: CASSQVGRGEQYF. CDR3 sequence (DNA): TGTGCCAGCAGCCAAGTAGGTAGAGGCGAGCAGTACTTC. The rearrangement joins TRBV3-1 (or the pseudogene TRBV3-2) to TRBJ2-7; D is unresolved. Germline assignment: CDR1 LGHDT and CDR2 YNNKEL (reference sequence). Trimming took off 1 base at V and 6 bases at J, with 10 bases between the two ends. CDR3 length: 13 residues.

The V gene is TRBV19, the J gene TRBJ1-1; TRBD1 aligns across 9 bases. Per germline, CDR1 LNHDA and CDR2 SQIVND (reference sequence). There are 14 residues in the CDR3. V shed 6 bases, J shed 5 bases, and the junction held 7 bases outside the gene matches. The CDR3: CASSPRDRVTEAFF. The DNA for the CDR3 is TGTGCCAGTAGCCCACGGGACAGGGTAACTGAAGCTTTCTTT.

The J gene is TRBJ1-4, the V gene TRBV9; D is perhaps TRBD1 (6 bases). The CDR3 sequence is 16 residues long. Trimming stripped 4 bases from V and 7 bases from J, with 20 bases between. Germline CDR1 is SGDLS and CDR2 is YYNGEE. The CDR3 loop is CASSQGLVQGSEKLFF. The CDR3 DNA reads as TGTGCCAGCAGCCAGGGGCTGGTACAGGGATCTGAAAAACTGTTTTTT.

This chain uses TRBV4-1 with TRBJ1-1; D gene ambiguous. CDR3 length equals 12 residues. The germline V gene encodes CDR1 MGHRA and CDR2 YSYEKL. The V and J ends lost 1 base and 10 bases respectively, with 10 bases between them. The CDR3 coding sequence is TGCGCCAGCAGCCAAGTTGGCTGGAGAGCTTTCTTT. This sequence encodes CASSQVGWRAFF.

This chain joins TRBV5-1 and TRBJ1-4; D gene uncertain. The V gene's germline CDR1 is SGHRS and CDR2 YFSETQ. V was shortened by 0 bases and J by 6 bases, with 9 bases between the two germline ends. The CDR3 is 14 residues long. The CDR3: CASSLVPLDEKLFF. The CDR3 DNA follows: TGCGCCAGCAGCTTGGTACCTCTAGATGAAAAACTGTTTTTT.

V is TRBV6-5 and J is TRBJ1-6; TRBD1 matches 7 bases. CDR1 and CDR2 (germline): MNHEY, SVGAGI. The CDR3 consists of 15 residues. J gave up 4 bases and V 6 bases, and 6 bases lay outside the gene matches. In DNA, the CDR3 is TGTGCCAGCAGCCCCGGGACAGCATATAATTCACCCCTCCACTTT. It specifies CASSPGTAYNSPLHF.

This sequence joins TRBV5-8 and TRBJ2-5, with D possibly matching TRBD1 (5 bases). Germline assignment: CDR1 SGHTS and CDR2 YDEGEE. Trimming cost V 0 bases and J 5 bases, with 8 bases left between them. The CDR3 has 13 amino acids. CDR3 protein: CASSLEGAETQYF. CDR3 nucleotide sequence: TGTGCCAGCAGCTTGGAAGGGGCCGAGACCCAGTACTTC. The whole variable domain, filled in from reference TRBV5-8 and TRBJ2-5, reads EAGVTQSPTHLIKTRGQQATLRCSPISGHTSVYWYQQALGLGLQFLLWYDEGEERNRGNFPPRFSGRQFPNYSSELNVNALELEDSALYLCASSLEGAETQYFGPGTRLLVL.

The DNA for the CDR3 is TGTGCCAGCAGCGTAGGTTTGCGGGAGCCCTACAATGAGCAGTTCTTC. This gives the protein CASSVGLREPYNEQFF. The chain carries TRBV9 and TRBJ2-1, with 7 bases fitting TRBD2. From germline, CDR1 is SGDLS and CDR2 YYNGEE. This CDR3 comprises 16 residues. Trimming took 0 bases from V and 2 from J; bases not matched to a gene: 5.

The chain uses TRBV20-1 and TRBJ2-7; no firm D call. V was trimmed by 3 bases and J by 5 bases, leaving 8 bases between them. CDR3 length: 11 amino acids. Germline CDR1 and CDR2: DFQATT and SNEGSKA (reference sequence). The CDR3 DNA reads TGCAGTGCTAGTTCTGGCCACGAGCAGTACTTC. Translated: CSASSGHEQYF.

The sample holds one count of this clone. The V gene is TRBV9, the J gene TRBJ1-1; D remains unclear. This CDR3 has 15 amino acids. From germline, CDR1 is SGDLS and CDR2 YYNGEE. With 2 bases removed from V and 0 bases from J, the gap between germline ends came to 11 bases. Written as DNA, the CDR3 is TGTGCCAGCAGCGTTAGTCGGGTCATGAACACTGAAGCTTTCTTT. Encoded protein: CASSVSRVMNTEAFF.

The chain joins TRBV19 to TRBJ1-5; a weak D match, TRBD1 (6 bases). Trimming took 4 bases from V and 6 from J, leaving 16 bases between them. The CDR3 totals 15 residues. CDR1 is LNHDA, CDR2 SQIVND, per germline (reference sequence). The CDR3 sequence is CASSRGGGGGQPQHF. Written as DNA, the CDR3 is TGTGCCAGTAGTAGGGGCGGAGGGGGGGGTCAGCCCCAGCATTTT.

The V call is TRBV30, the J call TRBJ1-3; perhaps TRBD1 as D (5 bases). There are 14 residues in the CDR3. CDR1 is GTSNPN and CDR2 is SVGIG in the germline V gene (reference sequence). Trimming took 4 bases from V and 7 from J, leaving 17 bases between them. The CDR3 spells CAWTPGGFWNTIYF. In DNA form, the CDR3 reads TGTGCCTGGACCCCGGGGGGGTTCTGGAACACCATATATTTT.

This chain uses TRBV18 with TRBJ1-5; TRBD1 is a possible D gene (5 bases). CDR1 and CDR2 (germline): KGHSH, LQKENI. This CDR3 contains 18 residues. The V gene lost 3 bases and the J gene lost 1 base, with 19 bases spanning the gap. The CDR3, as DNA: TGTGCCAGCTCACCGGTCCCCGGGGGAAGTGGGAGCAATCAGCCCCAGCATTTT. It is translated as CASSPVPGGSGSNQPQHF. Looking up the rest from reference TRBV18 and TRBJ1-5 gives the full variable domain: NAGVMQNPRHLVRRRGQEARLRCSPMKGHSHVYWYRQLPEEGLKFMVYLQKENIIDESGMPKERFSAEFPKEGPSILRIQQVVRGDSAAYFCASSPVPGGSGSNQPQHFGDGTRLSIL.